The sample holds many counts of the clone carrying this TCR beta chain. Its antigen is unidentified. Enrolled ophthalmopathy patients presented with a Clinical Activity Score of at least 3, a NOSPECS grade of at least 4, and disease duration under 3 months. Uncontrolled infection, other autoimmune disease, pregnancy or lactation disqualified patients from enrolment. Authors of the study amplified TCR beta CDR3 regions from RNA transcripts. During a first-round RT-PCR of the TCR CDR3, the HTBI primer set was used. TCRdb re-called the multiplex PCR reads through MiXCR, storing one row per CDR3 protein. The sample lists about 520,000 distinct CDR3 sequences, 24% occurring once. Germline V gene lookup returns CDR1 SQVTM and CDR2 ANQGSEA. V dropped 7 bases and J dropped 5 bases, with 17 bases sitting between them. The CDR3 sequence is 14 residues long. The data are from a study of T cells in Graves' hyperthyroidism and ophthalmopathy.

General observations from the study: Ophthalmopathy, as predicted by the model, came a median 6.5 months after the prediction. Researchers found most expanded thyroid clonotypes above 0.001 in blood as well.

The chain joins TRBV29-1 to TRBJ2-2; weak D call: TRBD1 (6 bases). The sequencing input was blood. The TCR sequence derives from a woman in her thirties with Graves' ophthalmopathy. The CDR3 DNA is TGCAGCGCAAGAACAGGGTTCGAGACCGGGGAGCTGTTTTTT. It codes for CSARTGFETGELFF.